This paragraph covers one T cell receptor beta chain sequence. The antigen remains undetermined. The CDR3 runs 15 residues. Germline V CDR1 and CDR2: SGHTA, FQGTGA. J gave up 3 bases and V 1 base, and 4 bases lay outside the gene matches. This specimen comes from a study of cytomegalovirus exposure and HLA in healthy donors. PCR amplification relied on 60 Vbeta primers (plus 13 Jbeta primers). Some clones are missing from TCRdb's copy, which holds only in-frame ones; the method was immunoSEQ multiplex PCR. The sample has 65,000 to 75,000 clones, 65% to 80% seen once. Study outcomes and limitations: The authors later found most CMV-associated TCR beta chains appeared HLA-restricted.

This chain uses TRBV7-3 with TRBJ2-5; TRBD2 agrees at 8 bases. The material sequenced was PBMCs. The TCR originated in a man in his forties in good health and CMV-seropositive. This chain's CDR3 is CASSLSSGTKETQYF. CDR3 DNA sequence: TGTGCCAGCAGCTTAAGTAGCGGGACGAAAGAGACCCAGTACTTC.